The TCR beta chain described here comes from a study of cytomegalovirus exposure and HLA in healthy donors. General study points: With DRB1 most and HLA-C fewest, TCR association rates differed between HLA loci in a later analysis. A later analysis found most CMV-associated TCR beta chains apparently HLA-restricted. Specificity of a few CMV-associated chains for CMV antigens was verified in vitro.

As concerns this clone: Its antigen is undetermined.

It was with 60 Vbeta and 13 Jbeta primers that the PCR ran. Measured with immunoSEQ multiplex PCR; TCRdb has only the in-frame clones, and not every one. The table lists approximately 160,000 clones, approximately 81% of them singletons, with more than 1.2% in the top ten. The V gene lost 1 base and the J gene lost 7 bases, with 14 bases spanning the gap. CDR1 is SGHTA and CDR2 is FQGNSA in the germline V gene. CDR3 length: 14 amino acids. Sequencing was performed on PBMCs. The chain is built from TRBV7-2 and TRBJ2-7; D is perhaps TRBD2 (5 bases). The TCR comes from a man in his late teens or twenties in good health and CMV-seronegative. The CDR3 sequence: CASSLDPGSREQYF. CDR3 DNA: TGTGCCAGCAGCTTAGACCCGGGATCGCGGGAGCAGTACTTC. Together with reference TRBV7-2 and TRBJ2-7, the CDR3 gives the full variable domain: GAGVSQSPSNKVTEKGKDVELRCDPISGHTALYWYRQSLGQGLEFLIYFQGNSAPDKSGLPSDRFSAERTGGSVSTLTIQRTQQEDSAVYLCASSLDPGSREQYFGPGTRLTVT.